These 20 T cell receptor beta chains came from one sample sequenced in a study of CD8+ T cells in alopecia areata. Peripheral blood, together with lesional scalp punch biopsies, was collected from alopecia areata patients. After isolation, RNA underwent reverse transcription to generate cDNA as the sequencing template. TCRdb keeps only in-frame clones here, not all; method: immunoSEQ multiplex PCR. The sample has 9,000 or so clones, around 63% seen once. The material sequenced was skin. These receptors were collected from a human donor with alopecia areata.

This chain connects TRBV7-2 to TRBJ1-3, with D possibly being TRBD1 (5 bases). This CDR3 comprises 16 residues. The ends were cut back, 3 bases at V and 4 bases at J, with 16 bases in the middle. CDR1 and CDR2 from the germline V gene are SGHTA and FQGNSA. CDR3 amino acids: CASSFPGATQGNTIYF. CDR3 bases: TGTGCCAGCAGCTTTCCCGGGGCAACCCAAGGAAACACCATATATTTT.

This clone came up a few times. This rearrangement joins TRBV9 to TRBJ1-2, with TRBD1 identical over 7 bases. Germline-derived CDR1 and CDR2 are SGDLS and YYNGEE. J lost 4 bases, V lost 4 bases, and 7 bases had no gene match. This CDR3 comprises 14 residues. CDR3 loop: CASSPGQELYGYTF. The CDR3 nucleotides are TGTGCCAGCAGCCCTGGACAGGAACTCTATGGCTACACCTTC.

V usage is TRBV7-3 and J usage is TRBJ2-1; D is unclear. CDR3 size: 11 residues. Germline V lookup: CDR1 SGHTA, CDR2 FQGTGA. V dropped 3 bases and J dropped 7 bases, with 4 bases sitting between them. CDR3 nucleotide sequence: TGTGCCAGCAGCTTTTGGAATGAGCAGTTCTTC. As protein: CASSFWNEQFF.

V gene TRBV4-1 combines with J gene TRBJ1-3; TRBD1 might be the D (6 bases). The germline V and J ends were trimmed by 4 bases and 4 bases, with 11 bases remaining between them. The CDR3 consists of 14 residues. Germline V CDR1 and CDR2: MGHRA, YSYEKL. The CDR3 here is CASSPLRGGNTIYF. The CDR3, as DNA: TGCGCCAGCAGCCCGCTAAGGGGGGGAAACACCATATATTTT.

This chain uses TRBV7-9 with TRBJ1-2; D unresolved. This CDR3 contains 14 residues. CDR1 is SEHNR and CDR2 is FQNEAQ in the germline V gene (reference sequence). Trimming removed 0 bases at V and 3 bases at J, with 8 bases between. DNA of the CDR3: TGTGCCAGCAGCTTAGCCGGCCCCTACTATGGCTACACCTTC. Amino acids: CASSLAGPYYGYTF.

This clone was seen a single time. The chain carries TRBV29-1 and TRBJ1-1; D call uncertain. Trimming stripped 6 bases from V and 1 base from J, with 15 bases between. Germline V gene data show CDR1 as SQVTM and CDR2 as ANQGSEA. This CDR3 is built from 14 residues. The DNA of the CDR3 is TGCAGCGTGTTTTCTGGACGGGAGAACACTGAAGCTTTCTTT. Amino acid sequence: CSVFSGRENTEAFF.

This rearrangement joins TRBV4-2 to TRBJ2-7; 8 nucleotides align to TRBD1. Per germline, CDR1 LGHNA and CDR2 YNFKEQ. This CDR3 region has 15 residues. V lost 0 bases to trimming and J lost 2 bases; unmatched junction nucleotides: 3. The CDR3 spells CASSQERTGPYEQYF. In nucleotides, the CDR3 is TGTGCCAGCAGCCAAGAGAGGACAGGGCCCTACGAGCAGTACTTC.

V gene TRBV9 combines with J gene TRBJ2-2, with TRBD2 matching over 7 bases. The CDR3 sequence is 15 residues long. V shed 0 bases and J 6 bases; nucleotides not matched to a gene: 5. Germline V lookup: CDR1 SGDLS, CDR2 YYNGEE. The CDR3: CASSVAHAGAGELFF. In DNA form, the CDR3 reads TGTGCCAGCAGCGTAGCCCACGCGGGGGCCGGGGAGCTGTTTTTT.

This chain links TRBV28 with TRBJ1-2; D is undetermined. The CDR3 sequence is 12 residues long. Trimming left V 7 bases short and J 4 bases short, with 10 bases between. CDR1 is MDHEN and CDR2 is SYDVKM in the germline V gene. The CDR3 DNA reads TGTGCCAGCATTGGGCAGCTCTATGGCTACACCTTC. Residues: CASIGQLYGYTF.

The J gene is TRBJ2-2, the V gene TRBV2, with 7 bases fitting TRBD2. The CDR3 runs to 14 residues. Per germline, CDR1 SNHLY and CDR2 FYNNEI. Trimming removed 9 bases from V and 6 bases from J; junction bases left unmatched: 10. The CDR3 is CASKVEGGPGELFF. The CDR3 DNA is TGTGCCAGTAAAGTGGAGGGAGGGCCCGGGGAGCTGTTTTTT.

The rearrangement joins TRBV5-1 to TRBJ2-5, with D tentatively TRBD2 (6 bases). Germline CDR1 reads SGHRS; CDR2 reads YFSETQ. This CDR3 is 13 amino acids long. V lost 2 bases to trimming and J lost 8 bases, with 13 bases between them. This CDR3 reads CASSFPAGPTQYF. The CDR3 DNA reads TGCGCCAGCAGCTTCCCAGCGGGTCCCACCCAGTACTTC.

The gene calls are TRBV5-4 and TRBJ2-4; D is unresolved. In germline, CDR1 is SGHNT, CDR2 YYREEE (reference sequence). Between the trimmed V and J ends, which lost 5 bases and 0 bases, there was a span of 9 bases. The CDR3 is made up of 14 amino acids. The CDR3 region is CASSFQGAKNIQYF. The CDR3 DNA reads TGTGCCAGCAGTTTCCAAGGAGCCAAAAACATTCAGTACTTC.

The genes are TRBV19 and TRBJ2-6; 8 nucleotides line up with TRBD1. The CDR3 covers 17 residues. Looked up from germline, CDR1 is LNHDA and CDR2 is SQIVND (reference sequence). V dropped 7 bases and J dropped 2; count of bases not matched to a gene: 10. CDR3 residues: CASTPGTGFTGANVLTF. Here the CDR3 DNA reads TGTGCCAGTACCCCCGGGACAGGCTTTACTGGGGCCAACGTCCTGACTTTC.

Concerning this clone itself: One end of the junction is discordant with germline, which a read error may explain. CDR3 in amino acids: CASSVGGARQPQHF. CDR3 sequence (DNA): TGTGCCAGCAGTGTAGGGGGGGCGAGGCAGCCCCAGCATTTT. The V and J genes are TRBV9 and TRBJ1-5; D is perhaps TRBD1 (6 bases). Per germline, CDR1 SGDLS and CDR2 YYNGEE. The CDR3 is 14 residues long.

The chain couples TRBV19 to TRBJ2-1; 8 bases map to TRBD2. The CDR3 sequence is 15 residues long. The V segment lost 5 bases and the J segment 4 bases; nucleotides outside the gene matches: 7. The germline CDR1 and CDR2 sequences are LNHDA and SQIVND (reference sequence). CDR3 loop: CASSRTSPPYNEQFF. The CDR3 region has the DNA TGTGCCAGTAGTCGGACTAGCCCCCCTTACAATGAGCAGTTCTTC.

About this clone: Compared with germline, one end of the junction differs, possibly owing to a read error. This chain connects TRBV27 to TRBJ1-1; D is unresolved. There are 14 residues in the CDR3. CDR1 MNHEY and CDR2 SMNVEV come from the germline V gene (reference sequence). The CDR3 nucleotides are TGTGCCGGCAGCCCGGCGGCCTGGAACACTGAAGTTTTCTTT. It specifies CAGSPAAWNTEVFF.

The chain recombines TRBV7-9 with TRBJ2-2; the match to TRBD2 covers 8 bases. The CDR3 sequence is 15 residues long. Losses at the gene ends were 5 bases for V and 0 bases for J; bases not matched to a gene: 2. Germline V gene sequence: CDR1 SEHNR, CDR2 FQNEAQ (reference sequence). This chain's CDR3 is CASSKAGANTGELFF. The CDR3 bases are TGTGCCAGCAGCAAAGCGGGGGCGAACACCGGGGAGCTGTTTTTT.

This clone was observed a handful of times. The chain employs TRBV7-2 and TRBJ2-3; weak D call: TRBD2 (6 bases). The CDR3 length is 15 residues. The germline gives CDR1 SGHTA, CDR2 FQGNSA. Trimming left V 7 bases short and J 3 bases short, with 17 bases between. CDR3 in amino acids: CASTRSGGLTDTQYF. The CDR3 coding sequence is TGTGCCAGCACGCGAAGTGGAGGGCTGACAGATACGCAGTATTTT.

The chain is built from TRBV5-1 and TRBJ2-1; 8 nucleotides agree with TRBD2. Trimming at V came to 6 bases and at J to 4 bases, leaving 12 bases not matched to a gene. Germline CDR1 is SGHRS and CDR2 is YFSETQ. CDR3 length: 16 residues. The CDR3 DNA reads as TGCGCCAGCACCAAACTAGCGGCGAACATATACAATGAGCAGTTCTTC. Its protein is CASTKLAANIYNEQFF.

The chain uses TRBV19 and TRBJ2-2; D is perhaps TRBD2 (5 bases). The CDR3 consists of 15 residues. Trimming took 6 bases from V and 1 from J, leaving 12 bases between them. From germline, CDR1 is LNHDA and CDR2 SQIVND (reference sequence). In DNA, the CDR3 is TGTGCCAGTAGATTGAGGACTGAGAACACCGGGGAGCTGTTTTTT. Its protein product is CASRLRTENTGELFF.